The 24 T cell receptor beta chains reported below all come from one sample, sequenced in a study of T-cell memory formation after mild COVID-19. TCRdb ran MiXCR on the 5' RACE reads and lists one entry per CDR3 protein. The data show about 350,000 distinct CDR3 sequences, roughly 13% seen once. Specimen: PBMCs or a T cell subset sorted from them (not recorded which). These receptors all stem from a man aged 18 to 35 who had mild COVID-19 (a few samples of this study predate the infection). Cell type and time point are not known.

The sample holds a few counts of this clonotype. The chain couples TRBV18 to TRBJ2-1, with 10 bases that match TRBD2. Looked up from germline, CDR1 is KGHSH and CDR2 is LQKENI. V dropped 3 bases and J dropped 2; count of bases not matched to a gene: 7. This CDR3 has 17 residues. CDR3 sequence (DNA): TGTGCCAGCTCACCCACTTCCCTAGCGGGGGCCTACAATGAGCAGTTCTTC. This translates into CASSPTSLAGAYNEQFF.

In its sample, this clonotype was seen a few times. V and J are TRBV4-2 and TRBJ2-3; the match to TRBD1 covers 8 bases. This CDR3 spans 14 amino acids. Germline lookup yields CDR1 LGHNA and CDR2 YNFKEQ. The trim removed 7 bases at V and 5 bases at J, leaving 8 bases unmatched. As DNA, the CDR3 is TGTGCCAGCAATAGCGTGACAGGGGTAGATACGCAGTATTTT. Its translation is CASNSVTGVDTQYF.

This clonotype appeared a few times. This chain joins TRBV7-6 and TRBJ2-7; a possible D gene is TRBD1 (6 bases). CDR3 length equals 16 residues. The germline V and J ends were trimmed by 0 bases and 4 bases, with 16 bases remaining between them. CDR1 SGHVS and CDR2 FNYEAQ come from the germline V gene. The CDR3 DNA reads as TGTGCCAGCAGCTTAGCGTTGGCAGGGCAGGGGTACGAGCAGTACTTC. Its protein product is CASSLALAGQGYEQYF.

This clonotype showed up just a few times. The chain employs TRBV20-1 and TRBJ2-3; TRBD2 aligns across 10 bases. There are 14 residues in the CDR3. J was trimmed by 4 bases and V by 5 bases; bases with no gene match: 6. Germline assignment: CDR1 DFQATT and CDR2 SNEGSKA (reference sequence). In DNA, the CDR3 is TGCAGTGCTCCCTCTAGCGGGAGACCAGATACGCAGTATTTT. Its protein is CSAPSSGRPDTQYF.

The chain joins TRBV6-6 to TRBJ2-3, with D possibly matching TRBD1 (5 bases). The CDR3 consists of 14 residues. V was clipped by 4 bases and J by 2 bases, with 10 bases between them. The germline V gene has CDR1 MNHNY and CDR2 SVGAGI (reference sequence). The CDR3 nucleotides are TGTGCCAGCAGTTCCGGCAGGGACACAGATACGCAGTATTTT. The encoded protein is CASSSGRDTDTQYF.

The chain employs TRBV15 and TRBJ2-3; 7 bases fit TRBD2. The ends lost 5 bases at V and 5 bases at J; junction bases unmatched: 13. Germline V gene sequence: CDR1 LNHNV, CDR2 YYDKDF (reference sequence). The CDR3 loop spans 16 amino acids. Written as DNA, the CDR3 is TGTGCCACCAGCCCTCTGGGGGGGAGCTTGGGAGATACGCAGTATTTT. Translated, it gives CATSPLGGSLGDTQYF.

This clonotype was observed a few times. CDR3 sequence: CASSATGSYEQYV. CDR3 DNA: TGTGCCAGCAGCGCGACAGGTTCCTACGAGCAGTACGTC. The chain links TRBV27 to TRBJ2-7, with D perhaps TRBD1 (6 bases). There are 13 residues in the CDR3. Trimming removed 6 bases from V and 1 base from J, with 10 bases in between. Germline lookup yields CDR1 MNHEY and CDR2 SMNVEV (reference sequence).

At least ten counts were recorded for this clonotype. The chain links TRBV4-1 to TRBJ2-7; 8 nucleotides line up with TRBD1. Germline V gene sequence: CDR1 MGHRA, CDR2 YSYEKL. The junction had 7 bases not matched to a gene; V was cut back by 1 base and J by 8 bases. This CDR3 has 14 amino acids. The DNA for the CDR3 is TGCGCCAGCAGCCAAGGCCGGGACAGGCCAAAGCAGTACTTC. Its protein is CASSQGRDRPKQYF.

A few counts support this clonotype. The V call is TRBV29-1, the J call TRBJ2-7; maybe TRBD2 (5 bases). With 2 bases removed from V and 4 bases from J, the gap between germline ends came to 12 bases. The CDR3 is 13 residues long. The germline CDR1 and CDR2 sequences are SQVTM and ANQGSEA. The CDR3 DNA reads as TGCAGCGTTGAATCTCAGTGGACTTACGAGCAGTACTTC. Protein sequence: CSVESQWTYEQYF.

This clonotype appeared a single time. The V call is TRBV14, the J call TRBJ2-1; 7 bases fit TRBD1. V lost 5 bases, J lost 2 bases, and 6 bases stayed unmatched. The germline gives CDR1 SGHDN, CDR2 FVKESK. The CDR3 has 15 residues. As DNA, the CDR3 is TGTGCCAGCAGCGTCAGGGGGAACACCTACAATGAGCAGTTCTTC. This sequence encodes CASSVRGNTYNEQFF.

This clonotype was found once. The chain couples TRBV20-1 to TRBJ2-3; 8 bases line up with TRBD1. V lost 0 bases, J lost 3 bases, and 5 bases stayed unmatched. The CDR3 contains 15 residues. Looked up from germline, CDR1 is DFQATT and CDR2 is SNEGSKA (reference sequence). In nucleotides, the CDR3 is TGCAGTGCTAGAGACCCGAGACAGGGGACAGATACGCAGTATTTT. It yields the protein CSARDPRQGTDTQYF.

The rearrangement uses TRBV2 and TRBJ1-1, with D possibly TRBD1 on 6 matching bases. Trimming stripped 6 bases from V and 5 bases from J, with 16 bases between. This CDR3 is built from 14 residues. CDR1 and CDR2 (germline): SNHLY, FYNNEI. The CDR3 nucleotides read TGTGCCAGCAGCCGGACAGCCGTTTGGACTGAAGCTTTCTTT. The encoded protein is CASSRTAVWTEAFF.

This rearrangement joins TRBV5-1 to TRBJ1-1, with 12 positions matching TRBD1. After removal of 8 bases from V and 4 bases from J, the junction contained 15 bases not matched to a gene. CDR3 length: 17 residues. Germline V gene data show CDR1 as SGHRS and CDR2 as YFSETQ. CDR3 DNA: TGCGCCAGTTGGAAGACGCCGGGACAGGGGGCGAGCACTGAAGCTTTCTTT. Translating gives CASWKTPGQGASTEAFF.

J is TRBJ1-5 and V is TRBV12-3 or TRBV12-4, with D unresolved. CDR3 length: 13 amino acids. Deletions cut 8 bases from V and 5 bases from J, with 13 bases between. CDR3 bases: TGTGCCAGCGCCCCGAATTCGGATCAGCCCCAGCATTTT. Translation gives CASAPNSDQPQHF.

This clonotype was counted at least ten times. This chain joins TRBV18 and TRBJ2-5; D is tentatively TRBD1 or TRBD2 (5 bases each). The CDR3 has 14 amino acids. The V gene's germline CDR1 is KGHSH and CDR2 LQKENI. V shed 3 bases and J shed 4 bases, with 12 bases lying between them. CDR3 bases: TGTGCCAGCTCACCGCAGTGGGGGAGAGAGACCCAGTACTTC. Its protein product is CASSPQWGRETQYF.

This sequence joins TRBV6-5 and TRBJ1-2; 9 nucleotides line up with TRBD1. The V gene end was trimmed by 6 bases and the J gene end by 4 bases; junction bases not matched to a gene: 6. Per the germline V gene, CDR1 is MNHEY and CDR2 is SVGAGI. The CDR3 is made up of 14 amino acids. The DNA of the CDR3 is TGTGCCAGCAGAAACAGGGGGCCTGTCTATGGCTACACCTTC. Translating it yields CASRNRGPVYGYTF.

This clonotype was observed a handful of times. The CDR3 region has the DNA TGTGCCAGCAGTTACCCGGGGACAGGGGTAGGGTCACCCCTCCACTTT. The encoded protein is CASSYPGTGVGSPLHF. The gene calls are TRBV6-6 and TRBJ1-6, with 10 bases lining up with TRBD1. Germline V gene data show CDR1 as MNHNY and CDR2 as SVGAGI (reference sequence). The CDR3 length is 16 residues. V gave up 2 bases and J gave up 10 bases; unmatched junction bases: 8.

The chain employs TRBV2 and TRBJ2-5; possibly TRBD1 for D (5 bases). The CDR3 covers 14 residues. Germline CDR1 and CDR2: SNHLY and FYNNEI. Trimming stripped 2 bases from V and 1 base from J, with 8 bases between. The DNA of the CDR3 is TGTGCCAGCAGTGAATTGACAGCCCAAGAGACCCAGTACTTC. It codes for CASSELTAQETQYF.

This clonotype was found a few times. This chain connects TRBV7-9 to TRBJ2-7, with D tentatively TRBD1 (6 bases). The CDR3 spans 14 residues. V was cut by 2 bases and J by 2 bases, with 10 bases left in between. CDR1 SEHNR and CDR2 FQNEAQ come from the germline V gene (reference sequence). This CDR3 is CASSLTGQPYEQYF. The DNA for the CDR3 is TGTGCCAGCAGCTTAACCGGACAGCCCTACGAGCAGTACTTC.

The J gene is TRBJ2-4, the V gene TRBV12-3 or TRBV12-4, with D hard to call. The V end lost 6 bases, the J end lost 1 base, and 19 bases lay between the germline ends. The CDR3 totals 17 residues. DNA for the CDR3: TGTGCCAGCAGCTCGCTGGCGATTAGATCGGCCAAAAACATTCAGTACTTC. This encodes CASSSLAIRSAKNIQYF.

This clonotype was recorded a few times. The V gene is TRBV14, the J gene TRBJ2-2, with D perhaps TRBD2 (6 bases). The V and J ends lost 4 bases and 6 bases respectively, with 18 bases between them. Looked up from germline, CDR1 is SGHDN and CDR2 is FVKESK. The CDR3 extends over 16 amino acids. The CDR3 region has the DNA TGTGCCAGCAGCCTTTACTGGCGGGGCCAGGCCGGGGAGCTGTTTTTT. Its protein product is CASSLYWRGQAGELFF.

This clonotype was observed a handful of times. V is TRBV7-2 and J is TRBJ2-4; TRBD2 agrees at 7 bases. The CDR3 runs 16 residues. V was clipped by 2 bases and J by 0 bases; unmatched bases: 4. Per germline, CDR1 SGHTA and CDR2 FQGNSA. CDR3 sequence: CASSLIGGKAKNIQYF. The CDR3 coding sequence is TGTGCCAGCAGCTTAATCGGGGGGAAAGCCAAAAACATTCAGTACTTC.

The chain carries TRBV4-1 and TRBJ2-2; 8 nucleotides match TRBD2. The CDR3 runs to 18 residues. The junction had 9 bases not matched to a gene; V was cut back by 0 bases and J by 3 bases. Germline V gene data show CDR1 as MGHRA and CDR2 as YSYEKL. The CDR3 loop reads CASSQDQDSGVYTGELFF. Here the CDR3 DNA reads TGCGCCAGCAGCCAAGATCAAGATAGCGGGGTGTACACCGGGGAGCTGTTTTTT.

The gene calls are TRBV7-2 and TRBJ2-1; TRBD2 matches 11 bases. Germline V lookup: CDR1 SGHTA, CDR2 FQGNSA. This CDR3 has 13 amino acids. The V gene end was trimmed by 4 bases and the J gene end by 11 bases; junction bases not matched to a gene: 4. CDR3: CASSSRLAGKQFF. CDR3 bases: TGTGCCAGCAGCTCCCGACTAGCGGGGAAGCAGTTCTTC.